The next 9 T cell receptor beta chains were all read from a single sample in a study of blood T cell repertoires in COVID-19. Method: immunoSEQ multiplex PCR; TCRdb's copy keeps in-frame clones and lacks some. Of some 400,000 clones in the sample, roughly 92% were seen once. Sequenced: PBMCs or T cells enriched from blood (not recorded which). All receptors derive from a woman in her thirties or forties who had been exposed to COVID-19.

Here the CDR3 reads CASSGLNYGYTF. CDR3 coding DNA: TGTGCCAGTAGTGGCCTTAACTATGGCTACACCTTC. The chain recombines TRBV19 with TRBJ1-2; D gene ambiguous. V lost 5 bases to trimming and J lost 1 base, with 5 bases between them. This CDR3 is built from 12 residues. Germline loops: CDR1 LNHDA, CDR2 SQIVND (reference sequence).

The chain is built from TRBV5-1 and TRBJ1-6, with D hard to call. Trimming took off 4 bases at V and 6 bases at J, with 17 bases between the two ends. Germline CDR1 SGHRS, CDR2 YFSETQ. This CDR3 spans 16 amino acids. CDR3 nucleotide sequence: TGCGCCAGCAGCGCGCCGCTATTGTCGGGTAATTCACCCCTCCACTTT. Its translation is CASSAPLLSGNSPLHF. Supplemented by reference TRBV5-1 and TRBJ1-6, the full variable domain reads KAGVTQTPRYLIKTRGQQVTLSCSPISGHRSVSWYQQTPGQGLQFLFEYFSETQRNKGNFPGRFSGRQFSNSRSEMNVSTLELGDSALYLCASSAPLLSGNSPLHFGNGTRLTVT.

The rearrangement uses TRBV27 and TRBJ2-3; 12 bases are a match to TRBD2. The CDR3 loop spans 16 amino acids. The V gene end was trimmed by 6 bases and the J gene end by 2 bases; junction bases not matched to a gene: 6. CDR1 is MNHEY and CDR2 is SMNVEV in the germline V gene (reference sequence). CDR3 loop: CASRELAGGPTDTQYF. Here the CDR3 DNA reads TGTGCCAGCAGAGAACTAGCGGGAGGTCCCACAGATACGCAGTATTTT.

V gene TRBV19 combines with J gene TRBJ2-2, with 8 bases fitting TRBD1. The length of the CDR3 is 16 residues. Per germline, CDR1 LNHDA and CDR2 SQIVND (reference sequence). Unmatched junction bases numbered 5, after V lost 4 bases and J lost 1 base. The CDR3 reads CASSTLQGVNTGELFF. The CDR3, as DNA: TGTGCCAGTAGTACCTTACAGGGGGTGAACACCGGGGAGCTGTTTTTT.

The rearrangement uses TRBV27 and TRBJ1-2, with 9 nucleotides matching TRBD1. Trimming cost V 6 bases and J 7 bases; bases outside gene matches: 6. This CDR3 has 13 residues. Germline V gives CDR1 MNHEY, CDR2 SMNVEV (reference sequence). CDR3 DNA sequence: TGTGCCAGCAGCCGACAGGGACAGGGTGGCTACACCTTC. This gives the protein CASSRQGQGGYTF.

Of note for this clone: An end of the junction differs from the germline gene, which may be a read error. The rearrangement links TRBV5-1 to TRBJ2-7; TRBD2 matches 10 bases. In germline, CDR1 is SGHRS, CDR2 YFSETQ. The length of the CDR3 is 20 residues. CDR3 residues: CARSRGSSGGAGSSSYEQYF. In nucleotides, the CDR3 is TGCGCCCGCAGCCGGGGCTCGAGCGGGGGGGCTGGATCGAGCTCCTACGAGCAGTACTTC.

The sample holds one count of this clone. DNA of the CDR3: TGTGCCAGCAGCTCGTATAACGGCGGTTCTCCCCTCCACTTT. Amino acids: CASSSYNGGSPLHF. The V and J genes are TRBV5-6 and TRBJ1-6; no definite D call. The V gene's germline CDR1 is SGHDT and CDR2 YYEEEE. This CDR3 is built from 14 residues. V was cut by 3 bases and J by 13 bases, with 17 bases left in between.

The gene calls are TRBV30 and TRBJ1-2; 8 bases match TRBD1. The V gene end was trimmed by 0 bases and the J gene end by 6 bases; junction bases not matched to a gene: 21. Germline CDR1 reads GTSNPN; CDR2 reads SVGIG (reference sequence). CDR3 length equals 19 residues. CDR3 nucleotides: TGTGCCTGGAGTGTAAGGTCCCTAACAGGGGGGATACGTAAGAATGGCTACACCTTC. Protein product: CAWSVRSLTGGIRKNGYTF.

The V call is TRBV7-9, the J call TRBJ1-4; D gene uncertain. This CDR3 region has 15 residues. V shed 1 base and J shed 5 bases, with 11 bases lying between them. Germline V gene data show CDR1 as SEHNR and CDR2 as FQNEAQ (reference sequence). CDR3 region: CASSLGEISNEKLFF. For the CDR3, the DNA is TGTGCCAGCAGCTTAGGGGAGATTTCAAATGAAAAACTGTTTTTT.